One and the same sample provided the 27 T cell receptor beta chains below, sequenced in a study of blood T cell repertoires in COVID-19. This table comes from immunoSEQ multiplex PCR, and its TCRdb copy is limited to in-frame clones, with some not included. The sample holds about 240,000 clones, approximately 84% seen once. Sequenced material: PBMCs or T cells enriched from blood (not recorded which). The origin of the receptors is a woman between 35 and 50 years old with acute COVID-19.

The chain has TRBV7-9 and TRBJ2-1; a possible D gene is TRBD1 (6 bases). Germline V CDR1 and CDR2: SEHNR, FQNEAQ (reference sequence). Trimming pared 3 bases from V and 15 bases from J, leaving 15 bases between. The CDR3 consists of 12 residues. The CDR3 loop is CASSLEGTLPFF. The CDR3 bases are TGTGCCAGCAGCTTGGAAGGGACACTTCCGTTCTTC.

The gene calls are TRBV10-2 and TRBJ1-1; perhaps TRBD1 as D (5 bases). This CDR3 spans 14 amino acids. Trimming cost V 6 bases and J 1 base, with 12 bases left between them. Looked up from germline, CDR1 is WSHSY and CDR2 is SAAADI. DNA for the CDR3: TGCGCCAGCAGCCTGGGACTAACGAACACTGAAGCTTTCTTT. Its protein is CASSLGLTNTEAFF.

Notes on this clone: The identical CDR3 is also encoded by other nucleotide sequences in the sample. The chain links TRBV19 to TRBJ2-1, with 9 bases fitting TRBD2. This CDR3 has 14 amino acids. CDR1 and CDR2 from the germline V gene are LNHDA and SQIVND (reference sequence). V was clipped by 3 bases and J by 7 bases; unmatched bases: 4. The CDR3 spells CASSIAGGSNEQFF. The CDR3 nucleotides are TGTGCCAGTAGTATCGCGGGAGGGTCGAATGAGCAGTTCTTC.

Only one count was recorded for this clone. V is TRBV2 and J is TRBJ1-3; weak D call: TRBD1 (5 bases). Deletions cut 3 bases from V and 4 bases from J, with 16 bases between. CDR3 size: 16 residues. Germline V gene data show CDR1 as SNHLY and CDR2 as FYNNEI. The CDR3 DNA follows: TGTGCCAGCAGTGATGACGGACACCAGGGAGGAAACACCATATATTTT. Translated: CASSDDGHQGGNTIYF. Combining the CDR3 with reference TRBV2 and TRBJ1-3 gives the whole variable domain EPEVTQTPSHQVTQMGQEVILRCVPISNHLYFYWYRQILGQKVEFLVSFYNNEISEKSEIFDDQFSVERPDGSNFTLKIRSTKLEDSAMYFCASSDDGHQGGNTIYFGEGSWLTVV.

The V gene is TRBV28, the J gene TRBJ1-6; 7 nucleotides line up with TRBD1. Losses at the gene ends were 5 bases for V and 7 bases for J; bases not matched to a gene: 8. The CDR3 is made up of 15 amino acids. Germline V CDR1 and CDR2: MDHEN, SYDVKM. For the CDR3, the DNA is TGTGCCAGCAGTGCAACCGGGACAGCAAATTCACCCCTCCACTTT. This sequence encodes CASSATGTANSPLHF.

The CDR3 sequence: CATSDSGTGTYNEQFF. Here the CDR3 DNA reads TGTGCCACCAGTGATTCCGGGACAGGTACCTACAATGAGCAGTTCTTC. The chain uses TRBV24-1 and TRBJ2-1; 8 nucleotides align to TRBD1. The V gene's germline CDR1 is KGHDR and CDR2 SFDVKD. This CDR3 has 16 residues. The junction had 4 bases not matched to a gene; V was cut back by 2 bases and J by 2 bases.

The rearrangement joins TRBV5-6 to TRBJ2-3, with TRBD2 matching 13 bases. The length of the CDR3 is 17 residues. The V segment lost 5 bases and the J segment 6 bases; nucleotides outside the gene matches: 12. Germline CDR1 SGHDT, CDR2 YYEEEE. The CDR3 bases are TGTGCCAGCAGAGCCCGACTAGCGGGAGGCCGCGTGGATACGCAGTATTTT. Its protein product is CASRARLAGGRVDTQYF. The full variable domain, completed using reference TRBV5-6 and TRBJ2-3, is DAGVTQSPTHLIKTRGQQVTLRCSPKSGHDTVSWYQQALGQGPQFIFQYYEEEERQRGNFPDRFSGHQFPNYSSELNVNALLLGDSALYLCASRARLAGGRVDTQYFGPGTRLTVL.

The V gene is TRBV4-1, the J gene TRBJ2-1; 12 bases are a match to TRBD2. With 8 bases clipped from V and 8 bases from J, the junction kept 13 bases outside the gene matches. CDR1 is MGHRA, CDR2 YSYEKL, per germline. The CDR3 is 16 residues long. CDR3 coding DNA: TGCGCCAGCCGGGGGTCTAGCGGGAGGGCCCGGGATGAGCAGTTCTTC. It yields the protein CASRGSSGRARDEQFF.

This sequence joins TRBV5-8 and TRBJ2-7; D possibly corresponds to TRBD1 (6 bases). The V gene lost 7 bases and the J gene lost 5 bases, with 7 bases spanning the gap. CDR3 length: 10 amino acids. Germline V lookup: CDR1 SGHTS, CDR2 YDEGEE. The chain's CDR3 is CASGGNEQYF. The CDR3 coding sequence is TGTGCCAGCGGGGGCAACGAGCAGTACTTC.

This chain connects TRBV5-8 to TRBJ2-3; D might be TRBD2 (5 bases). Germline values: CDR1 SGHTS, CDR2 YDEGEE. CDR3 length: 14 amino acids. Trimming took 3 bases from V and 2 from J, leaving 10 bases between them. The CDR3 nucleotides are TGTGCCAGCAGCTCCGGGATCTACACAGATACGCAGTATTTT. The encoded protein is CASSSGIYTDTQYF.

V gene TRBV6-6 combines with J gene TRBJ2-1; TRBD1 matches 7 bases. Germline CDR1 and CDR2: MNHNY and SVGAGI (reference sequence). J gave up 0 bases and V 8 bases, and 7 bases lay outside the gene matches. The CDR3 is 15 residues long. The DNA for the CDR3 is TGTGCCAGCTCCAAGGGGACAGTCTCCTACAATGAGCAGTTCTTC. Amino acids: CASSKGTVSYNEQFF.

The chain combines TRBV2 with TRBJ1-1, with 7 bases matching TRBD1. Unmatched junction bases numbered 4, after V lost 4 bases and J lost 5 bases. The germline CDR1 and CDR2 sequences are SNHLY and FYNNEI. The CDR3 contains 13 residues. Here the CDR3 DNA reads TGTGCCAGCAGTGGACTACAGGGGACTGAAGCTTTCTTT. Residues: CASSGLQGTEAFF.

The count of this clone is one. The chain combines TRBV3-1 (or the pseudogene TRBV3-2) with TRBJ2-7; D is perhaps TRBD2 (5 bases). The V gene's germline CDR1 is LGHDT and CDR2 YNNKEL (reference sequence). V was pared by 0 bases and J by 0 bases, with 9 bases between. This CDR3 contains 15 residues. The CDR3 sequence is CASSQENGLSYEQYF. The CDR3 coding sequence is TGTGCCAGCAGCCAAGAAAACGGACTCTCCTACGAGCAGTACTTC.

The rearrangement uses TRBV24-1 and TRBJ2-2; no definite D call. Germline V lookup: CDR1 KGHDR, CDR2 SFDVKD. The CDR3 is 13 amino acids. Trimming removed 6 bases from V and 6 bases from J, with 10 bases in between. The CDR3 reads CATSPPAAGELFF. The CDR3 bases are TGTGCCACCAGTCCCCCGGCGGCCGGGGAGCTGTTTTTT.

In nucleotides, the CDR3 is TGTGCCAGTAGCCAAACCGGACAGGGAGCGGTCTCTAACTATGGCTACACCTTC. This gives the protein CASSQTGQGAVSNYGYTF. The V call is TRBV19, the J call TRBJ1-2; 8 bases are a match to TRBD1. Germline CDR1 is LNHDA and CDR2 is SQIVND (reference sequence). CDR3 length: 18 residues. The ends lost 6 bases at V and 0 bases at J; junction bases unmatched: 15.

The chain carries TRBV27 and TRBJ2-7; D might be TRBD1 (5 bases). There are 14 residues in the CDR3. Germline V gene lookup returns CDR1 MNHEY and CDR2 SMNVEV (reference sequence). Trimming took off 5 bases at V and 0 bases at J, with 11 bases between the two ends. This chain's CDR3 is CASSAAGYSYEQYF. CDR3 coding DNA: TGTGCCAGCAGTGCGGCAGGGTACTCCTACGAGCAGTACTTC.

This CDR3 is CASGRRAGANEQFF. The CDR3 DNA reads as TGTGCTAGTGGCCGGCGTGCGGGGGCCAATGAGCAGTTCTTC. The chain is built from TRBV12-5 and TRBJ2-1; a possible D gene is TRBD2 (7 bases). V dropped 6 bases and J dropped 6 bases, with 15 bases sitting between them. Germline lookup yields CDR1 LGHNT and CDR2 FRNRAP. This CDR3 spans 14 amino acids.

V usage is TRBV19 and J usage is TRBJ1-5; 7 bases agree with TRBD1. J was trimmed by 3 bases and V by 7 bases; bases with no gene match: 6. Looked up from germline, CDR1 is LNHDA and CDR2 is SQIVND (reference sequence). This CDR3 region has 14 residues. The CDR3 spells CASIPTGSNQPQHF. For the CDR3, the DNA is TGTGCCAGTATCCCGACAGGGTCCAATCAGCCCCAGCATTTT.

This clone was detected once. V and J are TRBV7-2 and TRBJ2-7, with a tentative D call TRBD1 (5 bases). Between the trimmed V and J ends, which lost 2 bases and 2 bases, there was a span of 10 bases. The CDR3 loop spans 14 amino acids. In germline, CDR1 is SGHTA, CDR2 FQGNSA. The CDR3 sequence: CASSLQQVTYEQYF. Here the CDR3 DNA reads TGTGCCAGCAGCTTACAACAGGTCACCTACGAGCAGTACTTC.

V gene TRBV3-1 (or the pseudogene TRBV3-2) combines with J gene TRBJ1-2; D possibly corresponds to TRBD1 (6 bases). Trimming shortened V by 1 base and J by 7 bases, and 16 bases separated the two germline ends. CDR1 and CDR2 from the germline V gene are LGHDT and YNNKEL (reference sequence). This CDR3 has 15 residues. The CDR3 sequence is CASSQGYRVSTGYTF. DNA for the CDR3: TGTGCCAGCAGCCAAGGTTACAGGGTCTCGACTGGCTACACCTTC.

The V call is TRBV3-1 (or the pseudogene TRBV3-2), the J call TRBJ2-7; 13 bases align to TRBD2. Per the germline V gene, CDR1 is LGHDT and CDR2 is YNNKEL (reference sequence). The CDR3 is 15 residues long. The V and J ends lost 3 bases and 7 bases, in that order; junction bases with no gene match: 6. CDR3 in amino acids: CASSHSLAGGGEQYF. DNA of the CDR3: TGTGCCAGCAGCCATTCACTAGCGGGAGGGGGTGAGCAGTACTTC.

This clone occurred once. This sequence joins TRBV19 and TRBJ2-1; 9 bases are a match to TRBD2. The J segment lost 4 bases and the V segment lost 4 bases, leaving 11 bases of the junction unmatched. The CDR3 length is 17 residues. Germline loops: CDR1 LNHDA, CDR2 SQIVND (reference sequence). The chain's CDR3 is CASSSGTSSKVYNEQFF. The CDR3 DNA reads TGTGCCAGTAGTAGCGGGACTAGCTCGAAGGTGTACAATGAGCAGTTCTTC.

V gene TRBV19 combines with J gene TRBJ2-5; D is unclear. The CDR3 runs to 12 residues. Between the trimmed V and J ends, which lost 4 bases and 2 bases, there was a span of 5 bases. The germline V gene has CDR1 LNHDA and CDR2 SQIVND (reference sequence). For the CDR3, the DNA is TGTGCCAGTAGTACCTATCAAGAGACCCAGTACTTC. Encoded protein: CASSTYQETQYF. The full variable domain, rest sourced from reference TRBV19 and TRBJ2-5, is DGGITQSPKYLFRKEGQNVTLSCEQNLNHDAMYWYRQDPGQGLRLIYYSQIVNDFQKGDIAEGYSVSREKKESFPLTVTSAQKNPTAFYLCASSTYQETQYFGPGTRLLVL.

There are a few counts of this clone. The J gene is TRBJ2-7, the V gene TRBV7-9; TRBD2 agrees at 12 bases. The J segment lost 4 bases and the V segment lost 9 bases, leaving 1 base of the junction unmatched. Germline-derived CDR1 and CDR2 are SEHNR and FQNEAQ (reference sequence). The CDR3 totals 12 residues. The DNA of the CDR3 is TGTGCCAGTGGACTAGCGGGGTACGAGCAGTACTTC. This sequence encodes CASGLAGYEQYF.

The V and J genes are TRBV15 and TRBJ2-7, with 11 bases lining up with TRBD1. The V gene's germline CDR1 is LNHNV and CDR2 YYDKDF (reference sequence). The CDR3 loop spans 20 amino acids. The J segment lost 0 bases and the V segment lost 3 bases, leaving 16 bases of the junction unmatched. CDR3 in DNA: TGTGCCACCAGCAGGGACCGGGACAGGGGGAAACTAGCGGCCTCCTACGAGCAGTACTTC. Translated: CATSRDRDRGKLAASYEQYF.

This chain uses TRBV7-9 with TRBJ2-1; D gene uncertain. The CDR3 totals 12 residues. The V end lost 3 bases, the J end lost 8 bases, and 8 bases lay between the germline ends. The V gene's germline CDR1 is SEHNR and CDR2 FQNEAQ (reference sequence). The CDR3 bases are TGTGCCAGCAGCTTTAGCTTCGATGAGCAGTTCTTC. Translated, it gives CASSFSFDEQFF.

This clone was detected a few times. CDR3 region: CASSLSGTRHNEQFF. The DNA for the CDR3 is TGTGCCAGCAGTTTATCCGGGACTAGACACAATGAGCAGTTCTTC. The chain links TRBV27 to TRBJ2-1; 8 bases line up with TRBD2. Germline values: CDR1 MNHEY, CDR2 SMNVEV (reference sequence). Trimming removed 0 bases from V and 5 bases from J; junction bases left unmatched: 3. The CDR3 has 15 residues.